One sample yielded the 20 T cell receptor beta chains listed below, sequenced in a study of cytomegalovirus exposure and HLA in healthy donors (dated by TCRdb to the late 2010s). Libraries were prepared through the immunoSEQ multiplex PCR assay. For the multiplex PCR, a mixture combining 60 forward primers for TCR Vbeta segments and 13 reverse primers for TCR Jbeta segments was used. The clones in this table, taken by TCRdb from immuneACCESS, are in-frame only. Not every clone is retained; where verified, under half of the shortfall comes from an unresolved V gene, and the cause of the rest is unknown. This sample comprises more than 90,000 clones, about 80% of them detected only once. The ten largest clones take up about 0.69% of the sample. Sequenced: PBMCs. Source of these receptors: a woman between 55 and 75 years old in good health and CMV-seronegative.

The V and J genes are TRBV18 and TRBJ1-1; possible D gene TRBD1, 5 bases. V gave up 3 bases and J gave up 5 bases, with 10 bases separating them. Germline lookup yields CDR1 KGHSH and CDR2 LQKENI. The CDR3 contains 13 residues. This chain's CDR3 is CASSPQGSTEAFF. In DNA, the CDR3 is TGTGCCAGCTCACCCCAGGGTAGTACTGAAGCTTTCTTT.

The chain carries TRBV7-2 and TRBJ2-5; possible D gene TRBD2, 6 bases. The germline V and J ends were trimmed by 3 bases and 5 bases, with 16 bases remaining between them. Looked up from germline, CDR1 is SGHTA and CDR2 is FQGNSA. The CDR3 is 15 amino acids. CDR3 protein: CASSFSGTGWETQYF. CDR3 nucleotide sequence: TGTGCCAGCAGCTTTTCCGGGACTGGATGGGAGACCCAGTACTTC.

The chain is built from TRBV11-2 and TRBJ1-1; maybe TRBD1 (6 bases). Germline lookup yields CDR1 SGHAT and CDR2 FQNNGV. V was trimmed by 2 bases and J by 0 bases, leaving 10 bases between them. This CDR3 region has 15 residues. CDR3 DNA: TGTGCCAGCAGCTTATTGGACAGTTTGAACACTGAAGCTTTCTTT. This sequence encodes CASSLLDSLNTEAFF.

CDR3: CASRQVTGVWSNQPQHF. Written as DNA, the CDR3 is TGCGCCAGCAGGCAGGTAACAGGGGTATGGAGCAATCAGCCCCAGCATTTT. This sequence joins TRBV23-1 and TRBJ1-5, with 7 positions matching TRBD1. TRBV23-1 falls under the ORF class, with uncertain function. The V segment lost 6 bases and the J segment 1 base; nucleotides outside the gene matches: 12. The CDR3 has 17 residues.

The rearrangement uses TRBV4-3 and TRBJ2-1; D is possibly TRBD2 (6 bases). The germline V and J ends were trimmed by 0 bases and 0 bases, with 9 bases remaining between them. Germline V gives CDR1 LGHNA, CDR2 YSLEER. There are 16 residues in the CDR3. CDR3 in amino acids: CASSQDWRGSYNEQFF. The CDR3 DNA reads TGCGCCAGCAGCCAAGATTGGCGGGGCTCCTACAATGAGCAGTTCTTC.

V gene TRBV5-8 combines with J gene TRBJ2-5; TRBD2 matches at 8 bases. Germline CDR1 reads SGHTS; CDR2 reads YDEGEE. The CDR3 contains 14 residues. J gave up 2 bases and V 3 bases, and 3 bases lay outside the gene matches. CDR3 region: CASSWGLGQETQYF. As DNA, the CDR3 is TGTGCCAGCAGCTGGGGACTAGGGCAAGAGACCCAGTACTTC.

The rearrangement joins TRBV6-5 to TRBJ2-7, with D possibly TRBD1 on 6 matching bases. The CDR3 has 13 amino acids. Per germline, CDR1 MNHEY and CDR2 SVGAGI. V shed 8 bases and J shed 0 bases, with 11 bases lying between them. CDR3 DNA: TGTGCCAGCGGCCGACAGGTCTCCTACGAGCAGTACTTC. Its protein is CASGRQVSYEQYF.

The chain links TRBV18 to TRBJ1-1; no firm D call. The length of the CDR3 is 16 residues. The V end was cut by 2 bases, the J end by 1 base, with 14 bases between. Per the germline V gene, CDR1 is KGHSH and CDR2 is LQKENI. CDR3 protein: CASSPSGALPNTEAFF. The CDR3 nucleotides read TGTGCCAGCTCACCATCGGGAGCCCTACCGAACACTGAAGCTTTCTTT. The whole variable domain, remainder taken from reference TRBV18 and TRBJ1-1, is NAGVMQNPRHLVRRRGQEARLRCSPMKGHSHVYWYRQLPEEGLKFMVYLQKENIIDESGMPKERFSAEFPKEGPSILRIQQVVRGDSAAYFCASSPSGALPNTEAFFGQGTRLTVV.

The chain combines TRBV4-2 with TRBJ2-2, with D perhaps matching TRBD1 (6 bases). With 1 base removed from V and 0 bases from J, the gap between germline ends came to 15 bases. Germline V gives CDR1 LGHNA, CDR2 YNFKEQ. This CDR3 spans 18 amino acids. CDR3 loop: CASSQVGYGTSNTGELFF. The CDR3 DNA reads TGTGCCAGCAGCCAAGTGGGATATGGGACATCGAACACCGGGGAGCTGTTTTTT.

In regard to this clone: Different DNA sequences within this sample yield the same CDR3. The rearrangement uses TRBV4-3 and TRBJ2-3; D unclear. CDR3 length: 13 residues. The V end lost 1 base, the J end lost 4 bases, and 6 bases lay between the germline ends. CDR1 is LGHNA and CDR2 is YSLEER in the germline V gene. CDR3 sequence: CASSQALPDTQYF. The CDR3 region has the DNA TGCGCCAGCAGCCAAGCCCTTCCAGATACGCAGTATTTT.

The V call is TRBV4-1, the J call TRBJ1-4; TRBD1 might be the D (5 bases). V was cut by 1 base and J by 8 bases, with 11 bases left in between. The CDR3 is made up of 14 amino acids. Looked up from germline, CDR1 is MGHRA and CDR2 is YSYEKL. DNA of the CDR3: TGCGCCAGCAGCCAAGGTCGGAGGGGAGAAAAACTGTTTTTT. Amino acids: CASSQGRRGEKLFF.

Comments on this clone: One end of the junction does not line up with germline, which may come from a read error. Written as DNA, the CDR3 is TGTGCCAGCAGCTCCGGACAGGGACGCAATCAGCCCCAGAATTTT. This encodes CASSSGQGRNQPQNF. The genes are TRBV7-8 and TRBJ1-5, with 8 positions matching TRBD1. Per germline, CDR1 SGHVS and CDR2 FQNEAQ. The CDR3 spans 15 residues. The full variable domain, completed using reference TRBV7-8 and TRBJ1-5, is GAGVSQSPRYKVAKRGQDVALRCDPISGHVSLFWYQQALGQGPEFLTYFQNEAQLDKSGLPSDRFFAERPEGSVSTLKIQRTQQEDSAVYLCASSSGQGRNQPQNFGDGTRLSIL.

CDR3 coding DNA: TGCGCCAGCAGTCGGCAAGGGACTCGGACGGAACTGTTTTTT. Its translation: CASSRQGTRTELFF. V and J are TRBV4-3 and TRBJ1-4; the D gene is possibly TRBD1 (5 bases). CDR3 length equals 14 residues. Germline V gene sequence: CDR1 LGHNA, CDR2 YSLEER. Trimming cost V 6 bases and J 12 bases, with 20 bases left between them.

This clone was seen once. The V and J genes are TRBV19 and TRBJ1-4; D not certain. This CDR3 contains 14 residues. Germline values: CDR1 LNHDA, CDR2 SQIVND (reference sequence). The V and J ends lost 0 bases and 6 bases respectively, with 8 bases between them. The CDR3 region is CASSIEQPHEKLFF. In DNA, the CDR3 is TGTGCCAGTAGTATAGAACAGCCCCATGAAAAACTGTTTTTT.

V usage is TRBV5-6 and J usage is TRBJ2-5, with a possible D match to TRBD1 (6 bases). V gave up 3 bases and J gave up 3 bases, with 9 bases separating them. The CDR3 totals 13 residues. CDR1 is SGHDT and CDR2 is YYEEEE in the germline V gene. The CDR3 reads CASSWGTKETQYF. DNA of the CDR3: TGTGCCAGCAGCTGGGGGACAAAAGAGACCCAGTACTTC.

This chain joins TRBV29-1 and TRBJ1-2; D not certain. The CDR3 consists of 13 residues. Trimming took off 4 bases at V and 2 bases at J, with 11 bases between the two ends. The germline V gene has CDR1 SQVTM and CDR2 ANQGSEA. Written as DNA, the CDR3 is TGCAGCGTTGCGCGTGTCGGGAACTATGGCTACACCTTC. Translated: CSVARVGNYGYTF.

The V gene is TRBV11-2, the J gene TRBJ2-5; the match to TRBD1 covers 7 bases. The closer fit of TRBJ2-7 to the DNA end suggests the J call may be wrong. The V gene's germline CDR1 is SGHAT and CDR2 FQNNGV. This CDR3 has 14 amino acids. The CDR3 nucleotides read TGTGCCAGCAGCTGGGGACAGACTAACTACGAGCAGTACTTC. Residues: CASSWGQTNYEQYF.

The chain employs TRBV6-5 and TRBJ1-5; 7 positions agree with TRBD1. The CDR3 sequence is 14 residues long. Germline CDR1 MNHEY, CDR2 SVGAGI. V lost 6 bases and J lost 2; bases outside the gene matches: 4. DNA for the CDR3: TGTGCCAGCAGGACAGGGTTCGGCAATCAGCCCCAGCATTTT. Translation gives CASRTGFGNQPQHF.

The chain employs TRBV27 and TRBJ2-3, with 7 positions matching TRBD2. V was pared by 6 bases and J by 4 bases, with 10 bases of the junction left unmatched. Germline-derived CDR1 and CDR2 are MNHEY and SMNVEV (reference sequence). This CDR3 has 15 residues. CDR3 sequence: CASSPFPGGSDTQYF. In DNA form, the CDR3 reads TGTGCCAGCAGCCCTTTTCCGGGAGGCTCAGATACGCAGTATTTT.

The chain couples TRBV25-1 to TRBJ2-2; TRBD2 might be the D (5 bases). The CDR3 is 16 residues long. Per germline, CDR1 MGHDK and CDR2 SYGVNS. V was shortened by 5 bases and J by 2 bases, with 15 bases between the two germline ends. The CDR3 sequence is CASSSGRASNTGELFF. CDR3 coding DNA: TGTGCCAGCAGTAGCGGAAGGGCCTCTAACACCGGGGAGCTGTTTTTT. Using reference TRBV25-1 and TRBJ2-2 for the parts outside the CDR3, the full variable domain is EADIYQTPRYLVIGTGKKITLECSQTMGHDKMYWYQQDPGMELHLIHYSYGVNSTEKGDLSSESTVSRIRTEHFPLTLESARPSHTSQYLCASSSGRASNTGELFFGEGSRLTVL.